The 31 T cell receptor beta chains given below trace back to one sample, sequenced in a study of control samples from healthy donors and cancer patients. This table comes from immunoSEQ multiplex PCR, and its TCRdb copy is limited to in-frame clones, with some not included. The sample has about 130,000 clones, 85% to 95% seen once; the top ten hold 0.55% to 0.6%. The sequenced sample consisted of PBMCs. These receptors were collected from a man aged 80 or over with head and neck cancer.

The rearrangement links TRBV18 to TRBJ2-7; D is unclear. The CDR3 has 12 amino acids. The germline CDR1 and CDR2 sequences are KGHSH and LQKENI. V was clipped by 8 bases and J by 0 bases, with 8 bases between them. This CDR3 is CASKSDSYEQYF. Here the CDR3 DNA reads TGTGCCAGCAAGAGTGACTCCTACGAGCAGTACTTC.

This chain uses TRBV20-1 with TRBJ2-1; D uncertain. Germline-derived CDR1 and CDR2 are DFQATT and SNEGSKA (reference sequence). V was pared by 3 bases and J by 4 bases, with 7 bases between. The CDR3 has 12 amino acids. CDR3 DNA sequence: TGCAGTGCTAGTTTACCGTACAATGAGCAGTTCTTC. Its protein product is CSASLPYNEQFF.

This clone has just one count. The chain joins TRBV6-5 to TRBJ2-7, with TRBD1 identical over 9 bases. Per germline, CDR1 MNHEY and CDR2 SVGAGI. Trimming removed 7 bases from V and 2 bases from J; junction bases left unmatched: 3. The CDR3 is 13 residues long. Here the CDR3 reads CASNRQGAYEQYF. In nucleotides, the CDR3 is TGTGCCAGCAACCGACAGGGGGCCTACGAGCAGTACTTC.

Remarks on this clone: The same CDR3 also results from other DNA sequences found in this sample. The CDR3 is CASSLVAGGLGNIQYF. DNA for the CDR3: TGTGCCAGCAGCTTAGTAGCGGGAGGGTTGGGAAACATTCAGTACTTC. The J gene is TRBJ2-4, the V gene TRBV7-9; TRBD2 matches 11 bases. This CDR3 has 16 residues. With V trimmed by 1 base and J by 6 bases, 5 bases remained unmatched. Per germline, CDR1 SEHNR and CDR2 FQNEAQ (reference sequence).

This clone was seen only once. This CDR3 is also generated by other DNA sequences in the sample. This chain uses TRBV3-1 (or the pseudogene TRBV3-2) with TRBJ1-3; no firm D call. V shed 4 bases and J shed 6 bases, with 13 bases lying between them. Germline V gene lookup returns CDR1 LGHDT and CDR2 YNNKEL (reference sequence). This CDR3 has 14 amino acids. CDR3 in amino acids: CASSPESLENTIYF. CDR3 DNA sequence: TGTGCCAGCAGCCCCGAAAGTTTGGAAAACACCATATATTTT.

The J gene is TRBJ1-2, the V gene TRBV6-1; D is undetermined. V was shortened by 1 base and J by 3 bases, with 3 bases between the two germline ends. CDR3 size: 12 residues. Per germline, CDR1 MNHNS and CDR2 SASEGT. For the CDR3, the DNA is TGTGCCAGCAGTGAAGGACACTATGGCTACACCTTC. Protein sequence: CASSEGHYGYTF.

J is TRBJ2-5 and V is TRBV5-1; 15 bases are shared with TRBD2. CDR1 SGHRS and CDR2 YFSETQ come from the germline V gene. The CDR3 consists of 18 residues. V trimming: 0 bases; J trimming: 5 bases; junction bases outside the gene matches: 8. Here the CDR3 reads CASSLVRTSGRARETQYF. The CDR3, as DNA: TGCGCCAGCAGCTTGGTTCGGACTAGCGGGAGGGCTAGGGAGACCCAGTACTTC.

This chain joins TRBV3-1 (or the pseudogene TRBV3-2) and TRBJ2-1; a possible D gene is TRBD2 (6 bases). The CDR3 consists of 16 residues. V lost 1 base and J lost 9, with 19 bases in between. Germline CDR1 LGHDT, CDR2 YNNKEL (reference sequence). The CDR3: CASSQAPFPGVIEQFF. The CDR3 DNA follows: TGTGCCAGCAGCCAAGCCCCGTTCCCGGGAGTTATTGAGCAGTTCTTC.

The CDR3 loop is CASSLALTAQETQYF. As DNA, the CDR3 is TGTGCCAGCAGCTTAGCGCTGACAGCCCAAGAGACCCAGTACTTC. The J gene is TRBJ2-5, the V gene TRBV7-9, with D maybe TRBD1 (5 bases). Trimming removed 0 bases from V and 1 base from J, with 9 bases in between. Germline loops: CDR1 SEHNR, CDR2 FQNEAQ (reference sequence). CDR3 size: 15 residues.

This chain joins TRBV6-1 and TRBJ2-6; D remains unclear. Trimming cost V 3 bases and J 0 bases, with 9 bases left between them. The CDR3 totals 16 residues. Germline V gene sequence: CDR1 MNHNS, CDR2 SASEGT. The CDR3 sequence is CASSDAPNSGANVLTF. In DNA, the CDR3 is TGTGCCAGCAGTGACGCTCCAAACTCTGGGGCCAACGTCCTGACTTTC.

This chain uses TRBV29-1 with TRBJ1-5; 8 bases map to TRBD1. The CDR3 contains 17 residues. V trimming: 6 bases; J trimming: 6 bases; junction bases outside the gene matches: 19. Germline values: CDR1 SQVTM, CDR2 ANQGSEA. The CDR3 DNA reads TGCAGCGTCGACCGACCGGGTCCGGCAGGGGGCGGTCAGCCCCAGCATTTT. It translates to CSVDRPGPAGGGQPQHF.

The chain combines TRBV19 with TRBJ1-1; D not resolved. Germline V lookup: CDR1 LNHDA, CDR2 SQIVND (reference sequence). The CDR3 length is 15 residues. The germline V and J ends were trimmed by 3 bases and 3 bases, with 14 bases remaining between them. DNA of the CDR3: TGTGCCAGTAGTATTAACAGCCTGATAGACACTGAAGCTTTCTTT. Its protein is CASSINSLIDTEAFF.

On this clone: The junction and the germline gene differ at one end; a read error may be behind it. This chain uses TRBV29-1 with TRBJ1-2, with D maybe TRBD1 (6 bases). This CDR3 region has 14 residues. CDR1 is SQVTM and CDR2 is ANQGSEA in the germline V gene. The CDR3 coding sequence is TGTGCAGGACAGCCTCTTTCTGCTCATCGGGGCTACACCTTC. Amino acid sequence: CAGQPLSAHRGYTF. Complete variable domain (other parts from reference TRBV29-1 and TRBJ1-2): SAVISQKPSRDICQRGTSLTIQCQVDSQVTMMFWYRQQPGQSLTLIATANQGSEATYESGFVIDKFPISRPNLTFSTLTVSNMSPEDSSIYLCAGQPLSAHRGYTFGSGTRLTVV.

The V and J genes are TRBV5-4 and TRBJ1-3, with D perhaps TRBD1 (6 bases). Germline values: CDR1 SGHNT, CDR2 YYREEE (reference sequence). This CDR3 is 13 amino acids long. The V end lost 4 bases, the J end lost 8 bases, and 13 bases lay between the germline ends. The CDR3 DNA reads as TGTGCCAGCAGCGGGGGCCCGGTGGACACCATATATTTT. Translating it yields CASSGGPVDTIYF.

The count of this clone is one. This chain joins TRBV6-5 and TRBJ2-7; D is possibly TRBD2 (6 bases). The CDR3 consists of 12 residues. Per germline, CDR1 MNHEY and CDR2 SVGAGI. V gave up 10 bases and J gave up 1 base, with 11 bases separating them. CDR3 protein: CATGGASYEQYF. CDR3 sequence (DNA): TGTGCCACCGGCGGGGCTTCCTACGAGCAGTACTTC.

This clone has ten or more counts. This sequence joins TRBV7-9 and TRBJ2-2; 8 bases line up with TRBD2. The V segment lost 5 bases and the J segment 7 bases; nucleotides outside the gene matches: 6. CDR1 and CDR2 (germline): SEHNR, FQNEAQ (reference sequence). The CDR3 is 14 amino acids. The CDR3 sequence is CASSPSGGYGELFF. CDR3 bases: TGTGCCAGCAGCCCGAGCGGGGGTTACGGGGAGCTGTTTTTT.

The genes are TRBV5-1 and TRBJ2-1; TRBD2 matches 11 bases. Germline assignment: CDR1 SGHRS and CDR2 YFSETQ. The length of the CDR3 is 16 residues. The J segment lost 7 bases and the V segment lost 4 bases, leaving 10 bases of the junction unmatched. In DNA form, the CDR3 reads TGCGCCAGCAGCCCTGGGGCGACTAGCGGGACGAATGAGCAGTTCTTC. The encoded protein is CASSPGATSGTNEQFF.

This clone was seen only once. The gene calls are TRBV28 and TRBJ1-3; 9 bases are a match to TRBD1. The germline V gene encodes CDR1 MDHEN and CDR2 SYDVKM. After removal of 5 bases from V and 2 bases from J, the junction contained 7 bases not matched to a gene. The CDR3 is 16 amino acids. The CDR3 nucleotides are TGTGCCAGCAGTCTCCGGACAGGGGCGGCTGGAAACACCATATATTTT. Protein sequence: CASSLRTGAAGNTIYF.

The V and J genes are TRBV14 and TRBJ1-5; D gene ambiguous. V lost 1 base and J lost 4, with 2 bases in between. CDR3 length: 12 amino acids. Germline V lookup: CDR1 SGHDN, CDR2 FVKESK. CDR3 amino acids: CASSQGNQPQHF. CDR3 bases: TGTGCCAGCAGCCAAGGAAATCAGCCCCAGCATTTT. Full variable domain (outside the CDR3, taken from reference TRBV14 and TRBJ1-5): EAGVTQFPSHSVIEKGQTVTLRCDPISGHDNLYWYRRVMGKEIKFLLHFVKESKQDESGMPNNRFLAERTGGTYSTLKVQPAELEDSGVYFCASSQGNQPQHFGDGTRLSIL.

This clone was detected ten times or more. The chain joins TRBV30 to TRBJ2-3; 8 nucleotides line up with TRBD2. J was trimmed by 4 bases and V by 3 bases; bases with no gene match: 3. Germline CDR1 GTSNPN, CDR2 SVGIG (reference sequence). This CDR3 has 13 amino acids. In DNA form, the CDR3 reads TGTGCCTGGAGAAACGGGGGGGCAGATACGCAGTATTTT. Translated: CAWRNGGADTQYF.

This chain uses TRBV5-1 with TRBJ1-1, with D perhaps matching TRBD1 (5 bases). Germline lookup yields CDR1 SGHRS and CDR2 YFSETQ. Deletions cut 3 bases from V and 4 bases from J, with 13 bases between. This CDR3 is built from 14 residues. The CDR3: CASSSNRGGTEAFF. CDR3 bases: TGCGCCAGCAGCTCGAACCGCGGGGGCACTGAAGCTTTCTTT.

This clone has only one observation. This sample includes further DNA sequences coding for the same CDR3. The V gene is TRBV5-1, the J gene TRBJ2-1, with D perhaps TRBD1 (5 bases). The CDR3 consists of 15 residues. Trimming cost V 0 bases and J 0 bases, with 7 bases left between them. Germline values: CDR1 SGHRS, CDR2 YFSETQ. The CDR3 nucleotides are TGCGCCAGCAGCTTGGGACAGTCCTCCTACAATGAGCAGTTCTTC. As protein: CASSLGQSSYNEQFF.

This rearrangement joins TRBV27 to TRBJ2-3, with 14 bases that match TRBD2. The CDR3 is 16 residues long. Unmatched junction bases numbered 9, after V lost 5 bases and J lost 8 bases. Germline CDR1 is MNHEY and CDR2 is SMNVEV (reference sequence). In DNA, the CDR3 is TGTGCCAGCAGTCTAGGGACTAGCGGGGGCCCTCGTACGCAGTATTTT. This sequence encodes CASSLGTSGGPRTQYF.

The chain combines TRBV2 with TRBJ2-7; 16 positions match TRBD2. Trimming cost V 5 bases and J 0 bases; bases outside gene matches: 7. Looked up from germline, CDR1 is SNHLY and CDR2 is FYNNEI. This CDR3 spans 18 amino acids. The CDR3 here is CASSSGTSGGGSSYEQYF. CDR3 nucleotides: TGTGCCAGCAGTTCCGGGACTAGCGGGGGGGGAAGCTCCTACGAGCAGTACTTC.

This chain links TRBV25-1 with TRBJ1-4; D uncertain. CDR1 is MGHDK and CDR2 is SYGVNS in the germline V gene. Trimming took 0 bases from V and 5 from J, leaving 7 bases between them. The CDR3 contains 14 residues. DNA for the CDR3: TGTGCCAGCAGTGAATATCTGGGGAATGAAAAACTGTTTTTT. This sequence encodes CASSEYLGNEKLFF. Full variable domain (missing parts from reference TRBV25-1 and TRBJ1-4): EADIYQTPRYLVIGTGKKITLECSQTMGHDKMYWYQQDPGMELHLIHYSYGVNSTEKGDLSSESTVSRIRTEHFPLTLESARPSHTSQYLCASSEYLGNEKLFFGSGTQLSVL.

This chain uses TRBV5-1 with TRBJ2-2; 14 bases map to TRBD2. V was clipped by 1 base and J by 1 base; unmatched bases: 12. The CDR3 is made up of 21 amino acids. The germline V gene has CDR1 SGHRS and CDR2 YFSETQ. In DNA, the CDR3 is TGCGCCAGCAGCTTGTCCGGACACCCGGGACTAGCGGGAGAGAACACCGGGGAGCTGTTTTTT. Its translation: CASSLSGHPGLAGENTGELFF. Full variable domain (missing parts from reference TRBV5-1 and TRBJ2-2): KAGVTQTPRYLIKTRGQQVTLSCSPISGHRSVSWYQQTPGQGLQFLFEYFSETQRNKGNFPGRFSGRQFSNSRSEMNVSTLELGDSALYLCASSLSGHPGLAGENTGELFFGEGSRLTVL.

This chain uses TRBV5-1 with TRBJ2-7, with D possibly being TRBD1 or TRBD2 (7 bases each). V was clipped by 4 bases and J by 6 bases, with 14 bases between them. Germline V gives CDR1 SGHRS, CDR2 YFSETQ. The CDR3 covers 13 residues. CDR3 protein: CASSLQGGLEQYF. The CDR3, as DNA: TGCGCCAGCAGCCTTCAGGGGGGGCTCGAGCAGTACTTC.

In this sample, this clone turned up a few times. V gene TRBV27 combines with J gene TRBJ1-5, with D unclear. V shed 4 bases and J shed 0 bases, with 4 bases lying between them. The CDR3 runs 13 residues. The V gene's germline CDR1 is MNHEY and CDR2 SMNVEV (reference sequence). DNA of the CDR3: TGTGCCAGCAGTTCAGATAGCAATCAGCCCCAGCATTTT. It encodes CASSSDSNQPQHF.

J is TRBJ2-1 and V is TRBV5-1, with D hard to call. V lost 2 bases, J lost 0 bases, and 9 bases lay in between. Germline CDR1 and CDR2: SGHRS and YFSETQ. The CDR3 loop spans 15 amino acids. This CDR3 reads CASSLRANSYNEQFF. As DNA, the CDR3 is TGCGCCAGCAGCTTACGGGCAAACTCCTACAATGAGCAGTTCTTC.

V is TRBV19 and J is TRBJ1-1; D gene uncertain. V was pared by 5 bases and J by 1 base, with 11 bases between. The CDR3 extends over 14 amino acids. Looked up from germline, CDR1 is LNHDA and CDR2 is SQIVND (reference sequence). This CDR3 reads CASSSSGRNTEAFF. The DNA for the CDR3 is TGTGCCAGTAGTTCCTCGGGAAGGAACACTGAAGCTTTCTTT.

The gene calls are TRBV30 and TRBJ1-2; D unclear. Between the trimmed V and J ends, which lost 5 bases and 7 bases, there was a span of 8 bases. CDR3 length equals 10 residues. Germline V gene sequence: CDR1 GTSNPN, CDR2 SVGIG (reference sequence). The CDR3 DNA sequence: TGTGCCTGGTTTAGTGCTGGCTACACCTTC. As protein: CAWFSAGYTF.